This T cell receptor beta chain is drawn from a study of T cells of healthy individuals. TCRdb reprocessed the 5' RACE reads with MiXCR, giving one entry per CDR3 protein. The sample records tens of thousands of distinct CDR3 sequences, around 15% being singletons. The CDR3 runs to 16 residues. Germline V lookup: CDR1 ENHRY, CDR2 SYGVKD. V gave up 3 bases and J gave up 1 base; unmatched junction bases: 7. The receptor's source is a human donor in good health. This chain uses TRBV10-3 with TRBJ2-3; 7 bases are shared with TRBD2. This CDR3 is CAISDGGLGRTDTQYF. The DNA for the CDR3 is TGTGCCATCAGTGATGGCGGACTAGGGCGCACAGATACGCAGTATTTT.